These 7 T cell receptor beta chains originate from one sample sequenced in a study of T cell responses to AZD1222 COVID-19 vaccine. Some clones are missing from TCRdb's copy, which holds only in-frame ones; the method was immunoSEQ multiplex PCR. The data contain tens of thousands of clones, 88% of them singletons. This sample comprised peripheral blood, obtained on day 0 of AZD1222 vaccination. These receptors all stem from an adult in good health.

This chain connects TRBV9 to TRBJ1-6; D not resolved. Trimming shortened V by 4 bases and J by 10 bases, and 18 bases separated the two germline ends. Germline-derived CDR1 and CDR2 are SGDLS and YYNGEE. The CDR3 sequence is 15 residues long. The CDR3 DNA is TGTGCCAGCAGCCAACTCACTCATCATACCTCACCCCTCCACTTT. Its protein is CASSQLTHHTSPLHF. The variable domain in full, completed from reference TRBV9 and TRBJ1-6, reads DSGVTQTPKHLITATGQRVTLRCSPRSGDLSVYWYQQSLDQGLQFLIQYYNGEERAKGNILERFSAQQFPDLHSELNLSSLELGDSALYFCASSQLTHHTSPLHFGNGTRLTVT.

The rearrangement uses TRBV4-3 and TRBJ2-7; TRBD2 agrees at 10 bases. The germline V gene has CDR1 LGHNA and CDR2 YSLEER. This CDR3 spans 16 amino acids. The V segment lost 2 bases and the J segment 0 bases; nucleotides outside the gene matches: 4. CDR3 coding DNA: TGCGCCAGCAGCCAAATACTAGCGGGGAGCTCCTACGAGCAGTACTTC. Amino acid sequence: CASSQILAGSSYEQYF.

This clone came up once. CDR3 loop: CASSLVAANTGELFF. Written as DNA, the CDR3 is TGCGCCAGCAGCTTGGTGGCGGCGAACACCGGGGAGCTGTTTTTT. This chain joins TRBV5-1 and TRBJ2-2, with D unresolved. The CDR3 is 15 amino acids. The germline V gene has CDR1 SGHRS and CDR2 YFSETQ. Trimming pared 0 bases from V and 0 bases from J, leaving 6 bases between.

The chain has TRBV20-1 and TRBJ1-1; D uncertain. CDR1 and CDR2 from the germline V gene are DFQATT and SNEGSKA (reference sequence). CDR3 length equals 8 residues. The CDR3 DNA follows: TGCAGAAACACTGAAGCTTTCTTT. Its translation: CRNTEAFF.

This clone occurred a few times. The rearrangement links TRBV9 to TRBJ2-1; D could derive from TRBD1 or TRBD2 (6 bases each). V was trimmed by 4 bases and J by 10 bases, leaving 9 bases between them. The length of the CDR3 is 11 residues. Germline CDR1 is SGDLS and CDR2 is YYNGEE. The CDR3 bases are TGTGCCAGCAGCCTGGGGGGCGAGCAGTTCTTC. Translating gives CASSLGGEQFF.

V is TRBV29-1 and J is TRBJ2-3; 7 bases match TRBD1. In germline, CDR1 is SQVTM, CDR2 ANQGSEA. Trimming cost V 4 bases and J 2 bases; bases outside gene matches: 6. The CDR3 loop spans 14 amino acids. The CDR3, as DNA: TGCAGCGTTGGAGGGACAGAAAACACAGATACGCAGTATTTT. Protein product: CSVGGTENTDTQYF.

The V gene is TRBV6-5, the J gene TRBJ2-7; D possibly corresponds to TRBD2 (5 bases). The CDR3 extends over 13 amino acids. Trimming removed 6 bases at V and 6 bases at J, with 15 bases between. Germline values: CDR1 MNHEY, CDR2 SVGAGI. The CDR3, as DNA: TGTGCCAGCAGGGGCCTAGGGAGTCTCGAGCAGTACTTC. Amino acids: CASRGLGSLEQYF.